Listed below are T cell receptor beta chains from one sample, sequenced in a study of T cell changes during pregnancy in multiple sclerosis. The assay was immunoSEQ multiplex PCR, and TCRdb's table has in-frame clones only and misses some. The data hold approximately 30,000 clones, with roughly 87% observed a single time. The sequenced sample was CD8+ T cells from peripheral blood mononuclear cells, obtained in the first trimester of pregnancy. These receptors originate from a female donor with multiple sclerosis, enrolled in a pregnancy study. Both conserved end residues are part of each CDR3. The order of the fields is J gene, V gene, D gene, clone size, CDR3 DNA, CDR3 protein. D genes are given only for firm matches. Clone size, where shown, is once, few, many, or a class for clones that have expanded.

TRBJ2-1 TRBV28 TRBD1 . TGTGCCAGCAGTTTCCGTGGACAGGGCCTATTCAATGAGCAGTTCTTC CASSFRGQGLFNEQFF
TRBJ1-2 TRBV27 . once TGTGCCAGCGGGGGAGGTAACTATGGCTACACCTTC CASGGGNYGYTF
TRBJ1-6 TRBV6-1 TRBD1 medium-sized TGTGCCAGCAGCCGGGACAGGGAAAATTCACCCCTCCACTTT CASSRDRENSPLHF
TRBJ2-5 TRBV28 TRBD2 . TGTGCCAGCAATTATGGACTAGCGGAGAAAGAGACCCAGTACTTC CASNYGLAEKETQYF
TRBJ2-7 TRBV4-3 . . TGCGCCAGCAGCCAAGAGCTGGAGTCCTACGAGCAGTACTTC CASSQELESYEQYF
TRBJ2-2 TRBV4-3 TRBD1 once TGCGCCAGCAGCGTGACAGGGGACACCGGGGAGCTGTTTTTT CASSVTGDTGELFF
TRBJ2-2 TRBV30 . . TGTGCCTGGGATCCGGGAAGTGGGGAGCTGTTTTTT CAWDPGSGELFF
TRBJ1-2 TRBV5-1 TRBD1 few TGCGCCAGCAGCGCGGACAGGTCCTATGGCTACACCTTC CASSADRSYGYTF
TRBJ1-1 TRBV5-5 TRBD1 . TGTGCCAGCAGCTCGGGACAGGGGGGCTATTTCTTT CASSSGQGGYFF
TRBJ2-7 TRBV7-9 . . TGTGCATGCGGGGGCAACTACGAGCAGTACTTC CACGGNYEQYF
TRBJ2-1 TRBV7-9 . . TGTGCCAGCAGCTTTCGGTGGAGACAGCCCCAGTTCTTC CASSFRWRQPQFF
TRBJ2-2 TRBV27 . . TGTGCCAGTGGAGGGAATTCCGGGGAGCTGTTTTTT CASGGNSGELFF
TRBJ2-7 TRBV19 TRBD1 . TGTGCCAGTAGTTTTGGACAGGGAAGCTACGAGCAGTACTTC CASSFGQGSYEQYF
TRBJ2-6 TRBV18 . . TGTGCCACCGTACAGGACAGCTCTGGGGCCAACGTCCTGACTTTC CATVQDSSGANVLTF
TRBJ2-1 TRBV19 TRBD2 . TGTGCCAGTAGTATAGACCGGGAGGTGTACAATGAGCAGTTCTTC CASSIDREVYNEQFF
TRBJ1-5 TRBV6-5 . . TGTGCCAGCAGTTTAGACTCTAATCAGCCCCAGCATTTT CASSLDSNQPQHF
TRBJ1-6 TRBV30 TRBD1 . TGTGCCTGGAGGGCCACAGGGGCTTCCTATAATTCACCCCTCCACTTT CAWRATGASYNSPLHF
TRBJ2-5 TRBV29-1 TRBD2 . TGCAGCGTTGAAGAGCCCGGACTAGCGGGAGGGCCGGGAGAGACCCAGTACTTC CSVEEPGLAGGPGETQYF
TRBJ2-7 TRBV11-2 TRBD1 once TGTGCCAGCAGCTTAGGGGGGACAGTTTACGAGCAGTACTTC CASSLGGTVYEQYF
TRBJ2-1 TRBV7-3 TRBD2 once TGTGCCAGCAGCGTAGCGGGAGGGAACACAGGCGAGCAGTTCTTC CASSVAGGNTGEQFF
TRBJ2-2 TRBV9 . . TGTGCCAGCAGCGTAGGCGGGTATACCGGGGAGCTGTTTTTT CASSVGGYTGELFF
TRBJ1-4 TRBV4-3 TRBD1 . TGCGCCAGCAGCCAAGATCGGTCGGACAGGGGGCTCAGTGAAAAACTGTTTTTT CASSQDRSDRGLSEKLFF
TRBJ2-7 TRBV7-9 . few TGTGCCAGCAGCTTAGTCCCATTCGAGCAGTACTTC CASSLVPFEQYF
TRBJ2-2 TRBV7-9 TRBD2 . TGTGCCAGCAGCTTGATTCCGGGACTAGCCAGCGGGGAGCTGTTTTTT CASSLIPGLASGELFF
TRBJ1-1 TRBV9 . few TGTGCCAGCAGCGTTTTGGAGGACACTGAAGCTTTCTTT CASSVLEDTEAFF
TRBJ2-3 TRBV5-1 . . TGCGCCAGCAGCTTGGCCGTAATTCAGGAAGATACGCAGTATTTT CASSLAVIQEDTQYF
TRBJ2-7 TRBV19 TRBD1 . TGTGCCAGTAGTATAATGGGACAGGGGTTTAACGAGCAGTACTTC CASSIMGQGFNEQYF
TRBJ2-1 TRBV9 . . TGTGCCAGCAGCGTAGCCCACAGAGATAACAATGAGCAGTTCTTC CASSVAHRDNNEQFF
TRBJ2-7 TRBV5-1 TRBD2 once TGCGCCAGCAGCTTGACGGGACTAGGGGCCAGCGAGCAGTACTTC CASSLTGLGASEQYF
TRBJ2-3 TRBV27 TRBD1 . TGTGCCAGCAGTTACCTCAACTCTGACAGGGGGCGGGGAGATACGCAGTATTTT CASSYLNSDRGRGDTQYF
TRBJ2-7 TRBV5-1 TRBD1 . TGCGCCAGCAGCCCTTTGACAGGGGGCTACGAGCAGTACTTC CASSPLTGGYEQYF
TRBJ2-2 TRBV2 . . TGTGCCAGCAGTGAATTTAGAGGGTCCACCGGGGAGCTGTTTTTT CASSEFRGSTGELFF
TRBJ2-1 TRBV5-6 TRBD1 . TGTGCCAGCAGCGGACAGGGTGGCCATGAGCAGTTCTTC CASSGQGGHEQFF
TRBJ2-4 TRBV10-2 TRBD2 . TGCGCCAGCAGTGGGGCGGGGGACATTCAGTACTTC CASSGAGDIQYF
TRBJ2-1 TRBV2 TRBD1 once TGTGCCAGCAGTGGGACAGGGGGCGCCTATGAGCAGTTCTTC CASSGTGGAYEQFF
TRBJ2-1 TRBV7-8 TRBD2 . TGTGCCAGCAGCCCCGGACTAGCGGGGGGAGATTACAATGAGCAGTTCTTC CASSPGLAGGDYNEQFF
TRBJ1-6 TRBV11-2 . . TGTGCCAGCAGCTTAGATGAGGAGGGGTGGAATTCACCCCTCCACTTT CASSLDEEGWNSPLHF
TRBJ1-2 TRBV2 . . TGTGCCAGCAGTGATTCACAGTCGGTATATGGCTACACCTTC CASSDSQSVYGYTF
TRBJ1-3 TRBV27 . . TGTGCCAGCAGGGACACCTACTCTGGAAACACCATATATTTT CASRDTYSGNTIYF
TRBJ2-5 TRBV4-3 . . TGCGCCAGCAGCCAAGATTGGACATCCCAAGAGACCCAGTACTTC CASSQDWTSQETQYF
TRBJ2-3 TRBV4-1 . . TGCGCCAGCAGCTATAGCTCAGATACGCAGTATTTT CASSYSSDTQYF